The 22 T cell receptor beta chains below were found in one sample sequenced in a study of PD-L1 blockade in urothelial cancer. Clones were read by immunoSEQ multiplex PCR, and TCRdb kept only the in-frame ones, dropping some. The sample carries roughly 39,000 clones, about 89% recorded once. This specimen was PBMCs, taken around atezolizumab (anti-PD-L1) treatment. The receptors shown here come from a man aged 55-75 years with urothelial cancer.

CDR3 loop: CASSPGQGRSNEQFF. DNA for the CDR3: TGTGCCAGCAGCCCAGGACAGGGGCGGAGCAATGAGCAGTTCTTC. This chain joins TRBV5-4 and TRBJ2-1, with 9 bases that match TRBD1. This CDR3 comprises 15 residues. The V gene end was trimmed by 4 bases and the J gene end by 6 bases; junction bases not matched to a gene: 8. CDR1 and CDR2 from the germline V gene are SGHNT and YYREEE (reference sequence).

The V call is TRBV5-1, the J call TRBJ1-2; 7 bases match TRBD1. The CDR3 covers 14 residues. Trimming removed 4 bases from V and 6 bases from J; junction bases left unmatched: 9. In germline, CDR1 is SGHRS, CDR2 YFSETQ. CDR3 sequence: CASSPRGHGNGYTF. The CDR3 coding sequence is TGCGCCAGCAGCCCTAGGGGGCATGGGAATGGCTACACCTTC. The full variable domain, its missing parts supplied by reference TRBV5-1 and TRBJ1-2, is KAGVTQTPRYLIKTRGQQVTLSCSPISGHRSVSWYQQTPGQGLQFLFEYFSETQRNKGNFPGRFSGRQFSNSRSEMNVSTLELGDSALYLCASSPRGHGNGYTFGSGTRLTVV.

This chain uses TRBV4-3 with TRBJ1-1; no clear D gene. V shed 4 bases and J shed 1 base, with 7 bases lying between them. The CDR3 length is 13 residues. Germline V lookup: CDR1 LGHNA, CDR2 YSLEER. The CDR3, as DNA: TGCGCCAGCAGCCCTCCGGGGAACACTGAAGCTTTCTTT. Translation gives CASSPPGNTEAFF.

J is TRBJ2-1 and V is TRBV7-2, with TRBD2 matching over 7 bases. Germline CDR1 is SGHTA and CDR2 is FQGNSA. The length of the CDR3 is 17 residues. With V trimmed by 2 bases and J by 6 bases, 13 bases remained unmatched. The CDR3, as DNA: TGTGCCAGCAGCTTACAGGTTGGGGAGGGCGCAGGCAATGAGCAGTTCTTC. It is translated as CASSLQVGEGAGNEQFF.

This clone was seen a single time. CDR3 in amino acids: CASSLTGTSLTSYEQYF. CDR3 nucleotides: TGCGCCAGCAGCTTAACTGGGACTAGCCTAACGTCCTACGAGCAGTACTTC. This rearrangement joins TRBV5-1 to TRBJ2-7, with 9 nucleotides matching TRBD2. Unmatched junction bases numbered 10, after V lost 2 bases and J lost 1 base. CDR1 and CDR2 from the germline V gene are SGHRS and YFSETQ. This CDR3 spans 17 amino acids.

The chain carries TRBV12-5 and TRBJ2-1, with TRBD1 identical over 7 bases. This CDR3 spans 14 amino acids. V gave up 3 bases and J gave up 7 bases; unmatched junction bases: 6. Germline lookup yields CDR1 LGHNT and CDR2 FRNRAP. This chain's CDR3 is CASGLSIQGNEQFF. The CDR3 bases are TGTGCTAGTGGTTTATCAATACAGGGGAATGAGCAGTTCTTC.

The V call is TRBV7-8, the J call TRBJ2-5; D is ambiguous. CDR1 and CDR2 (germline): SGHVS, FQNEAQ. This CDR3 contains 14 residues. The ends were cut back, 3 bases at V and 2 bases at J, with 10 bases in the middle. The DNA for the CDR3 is TGTGCCAGCAGCTTTTTTACAGATCAAGAGACCCAGTACTTC. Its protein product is CASSFFTDQETQYF. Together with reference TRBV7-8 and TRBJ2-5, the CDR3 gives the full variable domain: GAGVSQSPRYKVAKRGQDVALRCDPISGHVSLFWYQQALGQGPEFLTYFQNEAQLDKSGLPSDRFFAERPEGSVSTLKIQRTQQEDSAVYLCASSFFTDQETQYFGPGTRLLVL.

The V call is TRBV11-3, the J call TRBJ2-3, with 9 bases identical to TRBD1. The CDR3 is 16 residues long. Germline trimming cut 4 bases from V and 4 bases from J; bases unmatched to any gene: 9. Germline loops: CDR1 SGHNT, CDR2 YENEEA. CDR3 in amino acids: CASSSRQGVTADTQYF. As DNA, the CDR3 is TGTGCCAGCAGCTCTCGACAGGGGGTGACTGCAGATACGCAGTATTTT. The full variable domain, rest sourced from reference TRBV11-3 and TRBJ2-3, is EAGVVQSPRYKIIEKKQPVAFWCNPISGHNTLYWYLQNLGQGPELLIRYENEEAVDDSQLPKDRFSAERLKGVDSTLKIQPAELGDSAVYLCASSSRQGVTADTQYFGPGTRLTVL.

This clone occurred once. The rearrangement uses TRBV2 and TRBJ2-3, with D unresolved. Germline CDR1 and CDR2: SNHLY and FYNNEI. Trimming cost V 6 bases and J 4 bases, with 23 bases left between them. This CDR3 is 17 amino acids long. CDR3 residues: CASSTRPLVGPPDTQYF. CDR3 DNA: TGTGCCAGCAGCACCCGTCCTCTAGTCGGTCCTCCAGATACGCAGTATTTT.

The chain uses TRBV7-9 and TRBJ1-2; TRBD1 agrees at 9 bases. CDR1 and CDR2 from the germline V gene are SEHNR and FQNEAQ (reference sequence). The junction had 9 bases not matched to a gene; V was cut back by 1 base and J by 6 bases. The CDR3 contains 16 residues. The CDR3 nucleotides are TGTGCCAGCAGCTTAGGAGGACAGGGGCTGACTGATGGCTACACCTTC. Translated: CASSLGGQGLTDGYTF.

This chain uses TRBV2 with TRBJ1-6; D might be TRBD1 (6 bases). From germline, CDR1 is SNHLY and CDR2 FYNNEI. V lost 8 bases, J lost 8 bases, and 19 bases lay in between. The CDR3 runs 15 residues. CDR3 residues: CASGGRGSVDSPLHF. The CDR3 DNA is TGTGCCAGCGGTGGCAGGGGAAGTGTTGATTCACCCCTCCACTTT.

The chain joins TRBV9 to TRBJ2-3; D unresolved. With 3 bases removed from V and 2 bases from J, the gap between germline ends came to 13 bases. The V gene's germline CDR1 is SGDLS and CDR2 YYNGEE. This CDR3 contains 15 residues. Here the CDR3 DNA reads TGTGCCAGCAGCGCCCTAGGCAGCTACACAGATACGCAGTATTTT. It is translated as CASSALGSYTDTQYF.

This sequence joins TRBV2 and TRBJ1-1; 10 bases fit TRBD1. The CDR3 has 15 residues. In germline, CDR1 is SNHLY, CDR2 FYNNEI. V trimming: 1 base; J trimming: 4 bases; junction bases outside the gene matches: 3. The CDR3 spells CASSEERTGGTEAFF. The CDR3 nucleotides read TGTGCCAGCAGTGAAGAACGGACAGGGGGCACTGAAGCTTTCTTT.

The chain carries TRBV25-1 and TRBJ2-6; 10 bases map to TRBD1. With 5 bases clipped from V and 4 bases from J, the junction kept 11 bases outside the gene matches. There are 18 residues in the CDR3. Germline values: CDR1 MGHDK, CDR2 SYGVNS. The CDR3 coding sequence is TGTGCCAGCAGTAACCCGACAGGGGGCTTGGAAGGGGCCAACGTCCTGACTTTC. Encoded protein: CASSNPTGGLEGANVLTF.

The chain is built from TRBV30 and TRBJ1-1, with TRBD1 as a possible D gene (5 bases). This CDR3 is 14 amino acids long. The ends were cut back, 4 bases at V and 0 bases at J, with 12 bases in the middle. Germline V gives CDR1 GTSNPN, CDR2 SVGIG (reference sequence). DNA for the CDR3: TGTGCCTGGACCCTCGGGACTGTGAACACTGAAGCTTTCTTT. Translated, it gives CAWTLGTVNTEAFF.

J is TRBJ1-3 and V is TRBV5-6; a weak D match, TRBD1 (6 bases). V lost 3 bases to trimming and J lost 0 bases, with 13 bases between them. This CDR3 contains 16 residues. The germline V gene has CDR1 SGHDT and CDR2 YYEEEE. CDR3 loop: CASSSTGFLSGNTIYF. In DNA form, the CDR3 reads TGTGCCAGCAGCTCCACAGGGTTTCTCTCTGGAAACACCATATATTTT.

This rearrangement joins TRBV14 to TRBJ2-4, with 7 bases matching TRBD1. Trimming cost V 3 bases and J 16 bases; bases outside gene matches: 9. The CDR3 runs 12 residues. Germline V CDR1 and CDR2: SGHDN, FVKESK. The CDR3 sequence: CASSQSGTVFYF. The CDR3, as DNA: TGTGCCAGCAGCCAGTCCGGGACAGTATTTTACTTC.

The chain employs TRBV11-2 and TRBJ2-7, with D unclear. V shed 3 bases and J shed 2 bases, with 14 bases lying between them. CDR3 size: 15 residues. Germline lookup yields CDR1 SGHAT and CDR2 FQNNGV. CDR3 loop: CASSLVAFHPYEQYF. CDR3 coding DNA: TGTGCCAGCAGCTTGGTTGCGTTCCACCCCTACGAGCAGTACTTC. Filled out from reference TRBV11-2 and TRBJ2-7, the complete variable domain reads EAGVAQSPRYKIIEKRQSVAFWCNPISGHATLYWYQQILGQGPKLLIQFQNNGVVDDSQLPKDRFSAERLKGVDSTLKIQPAKLEDSAVYLCASSLVAFHPYEQYFGPGTRLTVT.

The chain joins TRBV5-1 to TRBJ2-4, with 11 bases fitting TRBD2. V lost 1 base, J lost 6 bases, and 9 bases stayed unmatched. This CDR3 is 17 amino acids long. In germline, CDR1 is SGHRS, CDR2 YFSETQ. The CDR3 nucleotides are TGCGCCAGCAGCTTGTATACTAGCGGGAGTCTAGGAAACATTCAGTACTTC. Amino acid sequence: CASSLYTSGSLGNIQYF.

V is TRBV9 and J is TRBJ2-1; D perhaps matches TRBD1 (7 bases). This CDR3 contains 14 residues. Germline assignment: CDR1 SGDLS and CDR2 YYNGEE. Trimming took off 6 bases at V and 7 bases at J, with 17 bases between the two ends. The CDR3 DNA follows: TGTGCCAGCACGAGAGCAGGGGGGAAAAATGAGCAGTTCTTC. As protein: CASTRAGGKNEQFF.

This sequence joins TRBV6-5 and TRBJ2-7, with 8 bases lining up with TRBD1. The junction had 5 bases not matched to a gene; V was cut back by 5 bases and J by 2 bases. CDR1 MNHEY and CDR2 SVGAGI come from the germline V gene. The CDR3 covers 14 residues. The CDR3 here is CASSPGQGTYEQYF. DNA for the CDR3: TGTGCCAGCAGTCCCGGACAGGGCACCTACGAGCAGTACTTC.

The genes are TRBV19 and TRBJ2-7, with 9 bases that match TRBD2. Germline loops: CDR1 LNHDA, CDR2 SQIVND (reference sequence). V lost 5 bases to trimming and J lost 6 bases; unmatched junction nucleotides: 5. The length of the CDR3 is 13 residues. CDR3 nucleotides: TGTGCCAGTAGTCAGCGGGGGGCGGCCGAGCAGTACTTC. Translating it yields CASSQRGAAEQYF.